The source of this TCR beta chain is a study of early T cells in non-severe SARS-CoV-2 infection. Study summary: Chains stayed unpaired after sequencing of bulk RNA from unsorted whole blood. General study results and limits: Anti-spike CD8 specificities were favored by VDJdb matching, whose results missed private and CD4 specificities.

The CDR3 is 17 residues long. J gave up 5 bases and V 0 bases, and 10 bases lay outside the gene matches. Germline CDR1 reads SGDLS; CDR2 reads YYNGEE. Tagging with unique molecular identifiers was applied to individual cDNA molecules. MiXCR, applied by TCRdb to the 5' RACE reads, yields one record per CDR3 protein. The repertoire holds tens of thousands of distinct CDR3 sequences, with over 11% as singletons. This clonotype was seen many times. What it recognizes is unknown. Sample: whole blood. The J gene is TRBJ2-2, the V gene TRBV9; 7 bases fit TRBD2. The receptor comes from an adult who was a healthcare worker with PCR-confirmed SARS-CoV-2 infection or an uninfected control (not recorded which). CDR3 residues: CASSVESGGRWTGELFF. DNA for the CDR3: TGTGCCAGCAGCGTAGAATCGGGAGGACGGTGGACCGGGGAGCTGTTTTTT. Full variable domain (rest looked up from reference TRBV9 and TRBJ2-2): DSGVTQTPKHLITATGQRVTLRCSPRSGDLSVYWYQQSLDQGLQFLIQYYNGEERAKGNILERFSAQQFPDLHSELNLSSLELGDSALYFCASSVESGGRWTGELFFGEGSRLTVL.